The rows below give T cell receptor beta chains drawn from one sample of a study of Ad26.COV2.S vaccination and SARS-CoV-2 variants. Measured with immunoSEQ multiplex PCR; TCRdb has only the in-frame clones, and not every one. The sample lists around 270,000 clones, roughly nine tenths occurring once. The sample consisted of peripheral blood, taken in a trial of Ad26.COV2.S vaccine versus placebo. The source of these receptors is a person aged 18-60 years who received the Ad26.COV2.S COVID-19 vaccine or a placebo. The CDR3 runs from the conserved cysteine through the conserved F or W. Fields, in order: D gene, V gene, J gene, CDR3 length, clone size, CDR3 protein, CDR3 DNA. D genes are given only for firm matches. Only some rows state a clone size, as once, few, many or a class for expanded clones.

d_gene: NA
v_gene: TRBV30
j_gene: TRBJ1-2
len: 13
abundance: NA
CDR3aa: CAWSRRVNYGYTF
CDR3nt: TGTGCCTGGAGTAGGCGGGTCAACTATGGCTACACCTTC

d_gene: NA
v_gene: TRBV7-9
j_gene: TRBJ2-5
len: 13
abundance: NA
CDR3aa: CASSFQGQETQYF
CDR3nt: TGTGCCAGCAGCTTTCAGGGTCAGGAGACCCAGTACTTC

d_gene: TRBD2
v_gene: TRBV6-2/TRBV6-3
j_gene: TRBJ2-2
len: 15
abundance: NA
CDR3aa: CASSPGGGRTGELFF
CDR3nt: TGTGCCAGCAGTCCCGGCGGGGGGCGGACCGGGGAGCTGTTTTTT

d_gene: NA
v_gene: TRBV20-1
j_gene: TRBJ2-2
len: 11
abundance: once
CDR3aa: CSATGPGELFF
CDR3nt: TGCAGTGCTACAGGGCCCGGGGAGCTGTTTTTT

d_gene: TRBD2
v_gene: TRBV24-1
j_gene: TRBJ2-3
len: 18
abundance: NA
CDR3aa: CATSEQRSSGAGTDTQYF
CDR3nt: TGTGCCACCAGTGAGCAACGATCTAGCGGAGCTGGCACAGATACGCAGTATTTT

d_gene: NA
v_gene: TRBV7-2
j_gene: TRBJ2-7
len: 15
abundance: NA
CDR3aa: CASSEKYTPLGEQYF
CDR3nt: TGTGCCAGCAGCGAAAAGTATACTCCCCTCGGCGAGCAGTACTTC

d_gene: NA
v_gene: TRBV27
j_gene: TRBJ2-1
len: 14
abundance: once
CDR3aa: CASSFVLSYNEQFF
CDR3nt: TGTGCCAGCAGTTTCGTCCTCTCCTACAATGAGCAGTTCTTC

d_gene: NA
v_gene: TRBV12-3/TRBV12-4
j_gene: TRBJ1-2
len: 13
abundance: NA
CDR3aa: CASSLGQNYGYTF
CDR3nt: TGTGCCAGCAGTTTAGGTCAGAACTATGGCTACACCTTC

d_gene: NA
v_gene: TRBV19
j_gene: TRBJ2-6
len: 14
abundance: few
CDR3aa: CASSKPSGANVLTF
CDR3nt: TGTGCCAGTAGTAAACCTTCTGGGGCCAACGTCCTGACTTTC

d_gene: TRBD2
v_gene: TRBV3-1/TRBV3-2
j_gene: TRBJ2-1
len: 14
abundance: NA
CDR3aa: CASSQSLAGEVQFF
CDR3nt: TGTGCCAGCAGCCAATCCCTAGCGGGAGAGGTGCAGTTCTTC

d_gene: NA
v_gene: TRBV19
j_gene: TRBJ2-4
len: 17
abundance: NA
CDR3aa: CASSINAVGGAKNIQYF
CDR3nt: TGTGCCAGTAGTATAAATGCCGTTGGGGGTGCCAAAAACATTCAGTACTTC

d_gene: TRBD2
v_gene: TRBV19
j_gene: TRBJ2-2
len: 16
abundance: NA
CDR3aa: CASRRPGLALTGELFF
CDR3nt: TGTGCCAGTAGAAGACCGGGACTAGCTTTAACCGGGGAGCTGTTTTTT

d_gene: NA
v_gene: TRBV7-3
j_gene: TRBJ1-2
len: 15
abundance: NA
CDR3aa: CASSQTAGVGNGYTF
CDR3nt: TGTGCCAGCAGCCAAACCGCAGGGGTCGGGAATGGCTACACCTTC

d_gene: TRBD1
v_gene: TRBV5-1
j_gene: TRBJ1-4
len: 15
abundance: NA
CDR3aa: CASSDIQGANEKLFF
CDR3nt: TGCGCCAGCAGCGACATACAGGGGGCTAATGAAAAACTGTTTTTT

d_gene: TRBD1
v_gene: TRBV10-3
j_gene: TRBJ1-1
len: 14
abundance: NA
CDR3aa: CAISGDRGNTEAFF
CDR3nt: TGTGCCATCAGTGGGGACAGGGGGAACACTGAAGCTTTCTTT

d_gene: NA
v_gene: TRBV5-1
j_gene: TRBJ1-1
len: 15
abundance: NA
CDR3aa: CASSFGGTENTEAFF
CDR3nt: TGCGCCAGCAGCTTTGGGGGGACGGAGAACACTGAAGCTTTCTTT

d_gene: NA
v_gene: TRBV7-2
j_gene: TRBJ2-7
len: 11
abundance: NA
CDR3aa: CASSTSKVPYF
CDR3nt: TGTGCCAGCAGCACCTCCAAAGTTCCGTACTTC

d_gene: NA
v_gene: TRBV5-1
j_gene: TRBJ2-1
len: 16
abundance: once
CDR3aa: CASITLQGRIYNEQFF
CDR3nt: TGCGCCAGCATCACGCTACAGGGTCGAATATACAATGAGCAGTTCTTC

d_gene: TRBD2
v_gene: TRBV7-6
j_gene: TRBJ2-1
len: 16
abundance: NA
CDR3aa: CASSPFTSGDINEQFF
CDR3nt: TGTGCCAGCAGCCCCTTTACTAGCGGGGATATCAATGAGCAGTTCTTC

d_gene: NA
v_gene: TRBV11-2
j_gene: TRBJ1-2
len: 12
abundance: NA
CDR3aa: CASSSGELGYTF
CDR3nt: TGTGCCAGCAGCTCAGGGGAGCTTGGCTACACCTTC

d_gene: TRBD2
v_gene: TRBV7-3
j_gene: TRBJ2-1
len: 17
abundance: NA
CDR3aa: CASSLTGLGNSYNEQFF
CDR3nt: TGTGCCAGCAGCTTAACCGGACTAGGGAACAGCTACAATGAGCAGTTCTTC

d_gene: NA
v_gene: TRBV4-2
j_gene: TRBJ1-3
len: 16
abundance: NA
CDR3aa: CASSSLLASSGNTIYF
CDR3nt: TGTGCCAGCAGCTCCCTGTTAGCCAGCTCTGGAAACACCATATATTTT

d_gene: TRBD2
v_gene: TRBV30
j_gene: TRBJ2-5
len: 13
abundance: NA
CDR3aa: CAWSSGGRKTQYF
CDR3nt: TGTGCCTGGAGCAGCGGGGGCCGTAAGACCCAGTACTTC

d_gene: TRBD1
v_gene: TRBV7-2
j_gene: TRBJ2-5
len: 17
abundance: NA
CDR3aa: CASSLYGRGQGRETQYF
CDR3nt: TGTGCCAGCAGCCTCTACGGACGAGGACAGGGTCGTGAGACCCAGTACTTC

d_gene: TRBD1
v_gene: TRBV12-5
j_gene: TRBJ1-4
len: 17
abundance: NA
CDR3aa: CASGLVGTGATNEKLFF
CDR3nt: TGTGCTAGTGGTTTGGTAGGTACAGGGGCAACTAATGAAAAACTGTTTTTT

d_gene: TRBD1
v_gene: TRBV28
j_gene: TRBJ1-1
len: 17
abundance: few
CDR3aa: CASSLRRDRTWNTEAFF
CDR3nt: TGTGCCAGCAGTTTACGACGGGACAGGACTTGGAACACTGAAGCTTTCTTT

d_gene: NA
v_gene: TRBV7-9
j_gene: TRBJ2-5
len: 16
abundance: NA
CDR3aa: CASSHFRDGRQETQYF
CDR3nt: TGTGCCAGCAGTCACTTTCGAGACGGACGCCAAGAGACCCAGTACTTC

d_gene: TRBD2
v_gene: TRBV19
j_gene: TRBJ2-3
len: 15
abundance: NA
CDR3aa: CASSGAGAGTDTQYF
CDR3nt: TGTGCCAGTAGTGGAGCGGGAGCGGGCACAGATACGCAGTATTTT

d_gene: NA
v_gene: TRBV4-2
j_gene: TRBJ1-4
len: 18
abundance: NA
CDR3aa: CASSQDWRRVATNEKLFF
CDR3nt: TGTGCCAGCAGCCAAGACTGGCGGAGGGTTGCAACTAATGAAAAACTGTTTTTT

d_gene: TRBD1
v_gene: TRBV2
j_gene: TRBJ1-4
len: 15
abundance: NA
CDR3aa: CASKRAGGLDEKLFF
CDR3nt: TGTGCCAGCAAAAGGGCAGGGGGCCTCGATGAAAAACTGTTTTTT

d_gene: TRBD2
v_gene: TRBV18
j_gene: TRBJ2-7
len: 14
abundance: NA
CDR3aa: CASSPQAGDDEQYF
CDR3nt: TGTGCCAGCTCACCCCAAGCGGGGGACGACGAGCAGTACTTC

d_gene: NA
v_gene: TRBV4-1
j_gene: TRBJ1-4
len: 14
abundance: NA
CDR3aa: CASSQEKQGGRRVF
CDR3nt: TGCGCCAGCAGCCAAGAAAAACAGGGCGGGCGCAGAGTCTTT

d_gene: TRBD1
v_gene: TRBV4-2
j_gene: TRBJ2-5
len: 16
abundance: NA
CDR3aa: CASSQEKDRVLETQYF
CDR3nt: TGTGCCAGCAGCCAAGAAAAAGACAGGGTCTTAGAGACCCAGTACTTC

d_gene: TRBD1
v_gene: TRBV6-2/TRBV6-3
j_gene: TRBJ1-6
len: 18
abundance: NA
CDR3aa: CASSYSQMGQGVRSPLHF
CDR3nt: TGTGCCAGCAGTTACTCTCAGATGGGACAGGGGGTTCGTTCACCCCTCCACTTT

d_gene: TRBD1
v_gene: TRBV5-1
j_gene: TRBJ2-4
len: 15
abundance: NA
CDR3aa: CASSYRGQGGNIQYF
CDR3nt: TGCGCCAGCAGCTACAGGGGGCAAGGTGGAAACATTCAGTACTTC

d_gene: NA
v_gene: TRBV7-9
j_gene: TRBJ2-1
len: 11
abundance: NA
CDR3aa: CASSSPLEQFF
CDR3nt: TGTGCCAGCAGCTCGCCCCTGGAGCAGTTCTTC

d_gene: NA
v_gene: TRBV19
j_gene: TRBJ2-6
len: 12
abundance: NA
CDR3aa: CATTGGANVLTF
CDR3nt: TGTGCCACCACCGGCGGGGCCAACGTCCTGACTTTC

d_gene: NA
v_gene: TRBV11-3
j_gene: TRBJ2-1
len: 13
abundance: NA
CDR3aa: CASSAGFYNEQFF
CDR3nt: TGTGCCAGCAGCGCTGGGTTCTACAATGAGCAGTTCTTC

d_gene: NA
v_gene: TRBV24-1
j_gene: TRBJ2-1
len: 13
abundance: NA
CDR3aa: CATNAGVYNEQFF
CDR3nt: TGTGCCACCAACGCAGGGGTCTACAATGAGCAGTTCTTC

d_gene: NA
v_gene: TRBV29-1
j_gene: TRBJ2-5
len: 15
abundance: NA
CDR3aa: CSVEGGPDFQETQYF
CDR3nt: TGCAGCGTTGAAGGGGGTCCGGACTTTCAAGAGACCCAGTACTTC

d_gene: NA
v_gene: TRBV6-1
j_gene: TRBJ2-7
len: 14
abundance: NA
CDR3aa: CASSEGYSSYEQYF
CDR3nt: TGTGCCAGCAGTGAAGGGTACAGCTCCTACGAGCAGTACTTC

d_gene: TRBD2
v_gene: TRBV24-1
j_gene: TRBJ2-3
len: 16
abundance: NA
CDR3aa: CATSGTSGGFTDTQYF
CDR3nt: TGTGCCACCAGTGGGACTAGCGGGGGATTCACAGATACGCAGTATTTT